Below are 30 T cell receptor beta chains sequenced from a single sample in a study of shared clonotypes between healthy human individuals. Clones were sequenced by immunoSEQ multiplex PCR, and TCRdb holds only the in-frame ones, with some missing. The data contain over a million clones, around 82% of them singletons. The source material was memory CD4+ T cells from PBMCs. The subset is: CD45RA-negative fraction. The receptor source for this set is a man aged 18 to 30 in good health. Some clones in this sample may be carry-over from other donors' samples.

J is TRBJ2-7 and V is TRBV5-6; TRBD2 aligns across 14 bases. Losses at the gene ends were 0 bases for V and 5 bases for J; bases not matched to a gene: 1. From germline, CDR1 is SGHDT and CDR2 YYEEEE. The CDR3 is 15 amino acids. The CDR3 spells CASSLEGLAGDEQYF. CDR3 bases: TGTGCCAGCAGCTTGGAGGGACTAGCGGGAGACGAGCAGTACTTC.

In DNA form, the CDR3 reads TGTGCCAGCAGTTTGACTAGCGGGAATCAAGATACGCAGTATTTT. This encodes CASSLTSGNQDTQYF. The chain carries TRBV6-1 and TRBJ2-3; 11 nucleotides agree with TRBD2. This CDR3 has 15 amino acids. Germline-derived CDR1 and CDR2 are MNHNS and SASEGT. Trimming cost V 5 bases and J 5 bases; bases outside gene matches: 6.

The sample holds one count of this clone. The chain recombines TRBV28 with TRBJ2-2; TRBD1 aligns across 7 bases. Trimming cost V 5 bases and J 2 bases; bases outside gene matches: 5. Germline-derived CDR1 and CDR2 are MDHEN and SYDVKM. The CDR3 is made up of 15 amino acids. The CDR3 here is CASSPGDRNTGELFF. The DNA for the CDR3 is TGTGCCAGCAGTCCCGGGGACAGAAACACCGGGGAGCTGTTTTTT.

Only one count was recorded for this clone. The CDR3 spells CASSIRTSTDTQYF. Written as DNA, the CDR3 is TGTGCCAGCAGCATTCGGACAAGCACAGATACGCAGTATTTT. This chain connects TRBV6-5 to TRBJ2-3; the D gene is possibly TRBD1 (5 bases). V was cut by 6 bases and J by 0 bases, with 10 bases left in between. CDR1 is MNHEY and CDR2 is SVGAGI in the germline V gene. The CDR3 consists of 14 residues.

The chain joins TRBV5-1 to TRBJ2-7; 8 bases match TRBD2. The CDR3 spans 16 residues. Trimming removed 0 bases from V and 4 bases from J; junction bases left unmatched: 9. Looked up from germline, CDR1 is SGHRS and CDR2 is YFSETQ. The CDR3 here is CASSLDPGLEVYEQYF. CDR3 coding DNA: TGCGCCAGCAGCTTGGATCCGGGACTAGAAGTATACGAGCAGTACTTC.

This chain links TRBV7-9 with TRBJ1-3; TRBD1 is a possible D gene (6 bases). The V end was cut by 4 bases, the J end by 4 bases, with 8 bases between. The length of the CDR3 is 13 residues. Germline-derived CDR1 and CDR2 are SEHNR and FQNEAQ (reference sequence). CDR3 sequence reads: CASSWGPGNTIYF. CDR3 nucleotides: TGTGCCAGCAGCTGGGGGCCGGGAAACACCATATATTTT.

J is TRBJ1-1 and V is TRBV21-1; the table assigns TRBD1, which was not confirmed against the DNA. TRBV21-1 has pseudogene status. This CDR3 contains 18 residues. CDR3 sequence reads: CASSTKRQGGVWDTEAFF. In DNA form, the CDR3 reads TGTGCCAGCAGCACGAAGCGACAGGGTGGAGTATGGGACACTGAAGCTTTCTTT.

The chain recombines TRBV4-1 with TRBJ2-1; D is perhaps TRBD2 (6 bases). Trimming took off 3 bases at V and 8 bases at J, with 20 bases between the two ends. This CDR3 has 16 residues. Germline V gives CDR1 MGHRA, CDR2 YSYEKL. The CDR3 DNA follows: TGCGCCAGCAGCCAGGGTCGAGCTAGCGCCCTGTATGAGCAGTTCTTC. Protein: CASSQGRASALYEQFF.

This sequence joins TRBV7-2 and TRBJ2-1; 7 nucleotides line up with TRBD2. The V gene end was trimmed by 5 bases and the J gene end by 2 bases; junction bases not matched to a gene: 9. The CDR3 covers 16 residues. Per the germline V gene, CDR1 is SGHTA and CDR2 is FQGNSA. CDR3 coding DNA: TGTGCCAGCAGCCTCACCGGGACTATCCCCTACAATGAGCAGTTCTTC. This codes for CASSLTGTIPYNEQFF.

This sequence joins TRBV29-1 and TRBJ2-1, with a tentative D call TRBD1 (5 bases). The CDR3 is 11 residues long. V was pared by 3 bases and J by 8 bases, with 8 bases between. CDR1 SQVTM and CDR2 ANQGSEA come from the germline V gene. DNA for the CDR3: TGCAGCGTTGATCAAGGGGATGAGCAGTTCTTC. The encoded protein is CSVDQGDEQFF.

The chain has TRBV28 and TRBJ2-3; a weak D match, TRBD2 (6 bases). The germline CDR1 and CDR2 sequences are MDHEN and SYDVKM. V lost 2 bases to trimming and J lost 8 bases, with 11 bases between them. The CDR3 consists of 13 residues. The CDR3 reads CASSLSGYRTQYF. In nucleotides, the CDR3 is TGTGCCAGCAGTTTAAGCGGGTATCGTACGCAGTATTTT.

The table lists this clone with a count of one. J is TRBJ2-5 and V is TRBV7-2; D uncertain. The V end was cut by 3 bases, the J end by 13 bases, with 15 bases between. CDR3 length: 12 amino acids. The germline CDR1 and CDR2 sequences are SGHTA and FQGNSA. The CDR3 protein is CASSFPDTPVYF. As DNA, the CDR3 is TGTGCCAGCAGCTTCCCAGACACCCCCGTGTACTTC.

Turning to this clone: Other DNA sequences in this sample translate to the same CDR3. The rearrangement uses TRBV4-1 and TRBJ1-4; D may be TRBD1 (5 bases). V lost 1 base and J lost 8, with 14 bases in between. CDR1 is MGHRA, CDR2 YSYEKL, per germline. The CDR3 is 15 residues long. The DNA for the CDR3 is TGCGCCAGCAGCCAAGGATCGGCAGGGTCAGAAAAACTGTTTTTT. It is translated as CASSQGSAGSEKLFF.

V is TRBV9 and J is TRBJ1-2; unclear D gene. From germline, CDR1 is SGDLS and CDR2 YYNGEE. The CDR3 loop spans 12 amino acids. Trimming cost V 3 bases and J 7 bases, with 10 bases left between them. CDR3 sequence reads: CASSDGESGYTF. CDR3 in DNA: TGTGCCAGCAGCGACGGGGAGTCTGGCTACACCTTC.

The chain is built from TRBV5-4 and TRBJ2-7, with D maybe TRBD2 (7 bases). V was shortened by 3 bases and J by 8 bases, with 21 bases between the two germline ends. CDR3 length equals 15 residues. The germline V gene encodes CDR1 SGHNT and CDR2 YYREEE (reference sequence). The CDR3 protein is CASSSSGGLQGKQYF. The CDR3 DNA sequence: TGTGCCAGCAGCTCGTCGGGAGGTTTACAGGGAAAGCAGTACTTC.

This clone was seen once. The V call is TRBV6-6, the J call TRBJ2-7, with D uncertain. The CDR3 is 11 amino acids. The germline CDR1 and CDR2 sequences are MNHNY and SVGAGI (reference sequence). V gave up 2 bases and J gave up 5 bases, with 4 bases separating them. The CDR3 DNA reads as TGTGCCAGCAGTTACAGGGACGAGCAGTACTTC. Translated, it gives CASSYRDEQYF.

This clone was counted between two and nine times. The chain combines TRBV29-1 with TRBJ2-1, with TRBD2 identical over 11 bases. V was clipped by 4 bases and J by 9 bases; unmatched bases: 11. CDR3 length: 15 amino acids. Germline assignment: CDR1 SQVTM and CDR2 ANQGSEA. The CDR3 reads CSVGRASGRYGEQFF. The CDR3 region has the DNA TGCAGCGTTGGGCGGGCTAGCGGGAGGTATGGTGAGCAGTTCTTC.

The CDR3 loop is CASSSPGGEQFF. The CDR3 DNA is TGTGCCAGCAGTTCCCCCGGAGGTGAGCAGTTCTTC. The chain recombines TRBV27 with TRBJ2-1, with D perhaps TRBD2 (5 bases). The V end was cut by 4 bases, the J end by 9 bases, with 10 bases between. Per germline, CDR1 MNHEY and CDR2 SMNVEV (reference sequence). This CDR3 region has 12 residues.

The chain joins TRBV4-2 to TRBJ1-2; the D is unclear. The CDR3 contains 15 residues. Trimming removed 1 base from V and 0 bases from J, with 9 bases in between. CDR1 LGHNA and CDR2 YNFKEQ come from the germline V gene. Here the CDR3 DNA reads TGTGCCAGCAGCCAAGGAACGGGCTCTAACTATGGCTACACCTTC. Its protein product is CASSQGTGSNYGYTF.

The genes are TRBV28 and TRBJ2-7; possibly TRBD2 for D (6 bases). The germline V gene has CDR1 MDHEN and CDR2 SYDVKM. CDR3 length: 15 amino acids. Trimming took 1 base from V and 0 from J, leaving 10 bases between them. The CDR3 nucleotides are TGTGCCAGCAGTTTATCCGGCGGGAACTCCTACGAGCAGTACTTC. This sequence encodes CASSLSGGNSYEQYF. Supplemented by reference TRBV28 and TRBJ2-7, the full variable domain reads DVKVTQSSRYLVKRTGEKVFLECVQDMDHENMFWYRQDPGLGLRLIYFSYDVKMKEKGDIPEGYSVSREKKERFSLILESASTNQTSMYLCASSLSGGNSYEQYFGPGTRLTVT.

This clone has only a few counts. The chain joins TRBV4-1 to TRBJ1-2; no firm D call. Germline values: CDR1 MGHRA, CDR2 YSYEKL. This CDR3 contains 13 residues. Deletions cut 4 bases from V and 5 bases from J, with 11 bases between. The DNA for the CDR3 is TGCGCCAGCAGCCCTTCAGTTCGATATGGCTACACCTTC. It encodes CASSPSVRYGYTF.

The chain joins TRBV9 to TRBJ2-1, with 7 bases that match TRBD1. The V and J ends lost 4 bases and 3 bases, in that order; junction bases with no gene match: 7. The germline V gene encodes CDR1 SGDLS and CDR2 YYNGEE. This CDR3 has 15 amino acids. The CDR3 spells CASSPTGTDYNEQFF. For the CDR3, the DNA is TGTGCCAGCAGCCCTACCGGGACAGACTACAATGAGCAGTTCTTC.

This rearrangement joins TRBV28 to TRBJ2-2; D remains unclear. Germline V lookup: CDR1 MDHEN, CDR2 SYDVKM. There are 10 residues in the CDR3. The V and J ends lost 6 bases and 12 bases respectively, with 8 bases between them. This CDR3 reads CASSRTKLFF. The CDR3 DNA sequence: TGTGCCAGCAGCCGCACTAAGCTGTTTTTT. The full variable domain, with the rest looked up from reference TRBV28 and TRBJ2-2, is DVKVTQSSRYLVKRTGEKVFLECVQDMDHENMFWYRQDPGLGLRLIYFSYDVKMKEKGDIPEGYSVSREKKERFSLILESASTNQTSMYLCASSRTKLFFGEGSRLTVL.

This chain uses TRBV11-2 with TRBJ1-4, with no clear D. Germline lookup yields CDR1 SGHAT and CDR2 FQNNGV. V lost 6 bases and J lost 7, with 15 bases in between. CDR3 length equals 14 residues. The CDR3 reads CASSRPAVGEKLFF. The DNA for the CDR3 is TGTGCCAGCAGTCGACCGGCGGTAGGTGAAAAACTGTTTTTT.

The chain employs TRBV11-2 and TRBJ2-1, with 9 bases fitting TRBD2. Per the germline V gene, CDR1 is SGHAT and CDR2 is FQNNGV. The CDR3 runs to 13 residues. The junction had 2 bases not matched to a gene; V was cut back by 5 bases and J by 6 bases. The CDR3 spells CASSVGLANEQFF. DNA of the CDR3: TGTGCCAGCAGCGTGGGACTAGCCAATGAGCAGTTCTTC. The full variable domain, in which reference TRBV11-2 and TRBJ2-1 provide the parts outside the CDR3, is EAGVAQSPRYKIIEKRQSVAFWCNPISGHATLYWYQQILGQGPKLLIQFQNNGVVDDSQLPKDRFSAERLKGVDSTLKIQPAKLEDSAVYLCASSVGLANEQFFGPGTRLTVL.

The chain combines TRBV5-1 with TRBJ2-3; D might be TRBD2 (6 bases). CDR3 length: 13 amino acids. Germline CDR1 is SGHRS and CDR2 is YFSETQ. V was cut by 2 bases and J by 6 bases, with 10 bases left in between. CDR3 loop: CASSFGEVDTQYF. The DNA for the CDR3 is TGCGCCAGCAGCTTTGGGGAGGTGGATACGCAGTATTTT.

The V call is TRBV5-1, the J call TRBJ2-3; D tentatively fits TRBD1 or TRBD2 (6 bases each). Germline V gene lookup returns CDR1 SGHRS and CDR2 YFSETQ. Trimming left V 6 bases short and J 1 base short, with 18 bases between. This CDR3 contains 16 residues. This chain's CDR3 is CASTPRGRGGTDTQYF. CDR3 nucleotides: TGCGCCAGCACCCCCCGCGGAAGGGGGGGCACAGATACGCAGTATTTT.

The CDR3, as DNA: TGTGCCAGCAGCCAAGAAGGCTTCGCGGGACAACTCTCTAACGGGGAGCTGTTTTTT. Translation gives CASSQEGFAGQLSNGELFF. This chain connects TRBV4-2 to TRBJ2-2; D possibly matches TRBD1 or TRBD2 (6 bases each). The germline V gene encodes CDR1 LGHNA and CDR2 YNFKEQ. CDR3 length equals 19 residues. With 0 bases removed from V and 7 bases from J, the gap between germline ends came to 24 bases.

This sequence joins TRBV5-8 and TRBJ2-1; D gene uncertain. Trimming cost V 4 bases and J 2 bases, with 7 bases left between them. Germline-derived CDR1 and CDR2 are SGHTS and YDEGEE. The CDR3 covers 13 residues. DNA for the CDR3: TGTGCCAGCAGCCAACAAACCTACAATGAGCAGTTCTTC. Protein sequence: CASSQQTYNEQFF.

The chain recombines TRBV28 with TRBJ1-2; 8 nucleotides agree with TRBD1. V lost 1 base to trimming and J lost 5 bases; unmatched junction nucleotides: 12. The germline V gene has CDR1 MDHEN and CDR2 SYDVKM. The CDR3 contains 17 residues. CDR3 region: CASSLFNPGQDPYGYTF. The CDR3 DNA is TGTGCCAGCAGTTTATTTAACCCGGGACAGGACCCTTATGGCTACACCTTC.